The present T cell receptor (beta chain) was sequenced within a study of T cells after yellow fever vaccination. A single record per CDR3 protein comes from TCRdb applying MiXCR to the 5' RACE reads. The sample lists hundreds of thousands of distinct CDR3 sequences; 9% to 15% were seen once. Germline CDR1 and CDR2: MNHNS and SASEGT. V lost 8 bases, J lost 0 bases, and 5 bases stayed unmatched. The CDR3 totals 15 residues. V is TRBV6-1 and J is TRBJ2-1, with 9 bases matching TRBD2. The receptor was derived from a man younger than 45 who received the YFV17D yellow fever vaccine. This specimen was PBMCs, taken on the day of the yellow fever booster vaccination. The CDR3, as DNA: TGTGCCAGCCGTGGTAGCGGGAGCTCCTACAATGAGCAGTTCTTC. Translation: CASRGSGSSYNEQFF.